Given below is one TCR beta chain in context. These data are taken from a study of blood T cell repertoires in COVID-19. Overall study context: Samples taken during acute and convalescent COVID-19 were collected in the United States, Italy and Spain.

The method was immunoSEQ multiplex PCR; TCRdb's version includes in-frame clones alone and lacks a portion of them. The sample has fewer than 200,000 clones, 85% to 90% seen once. The CDR3 has 15 residues. Trimming took 1 base from V and 5 from J; bases not matched to a gene: 4. CDR1 and CDR2 from the germline V gene are MNHEY and SMNVEV (reference sequence). The sample taken for sequencing was peripheral blood. V usage is TRBV27 and J usage is TRBJ2-5, with 10 bases aligning to TRBD2. The origin of this receptor is a man aged 50 to 59 who had recovered from COVID-19. The CDR3, as DNA: TGTGCCAGCAGTTTATTAAGCGGGAGGGCGGAGACCCAGTACTTC. Protein product: CASSLLSGRAETQYF.